This entry features one T cell receptor (beta chain) sequence. Its specificity is not known. In germline, CDR1 is DFQATT, CDR2 SNEGSKA (reference sequence). CDR3 length: 10 residues. V lost 6 bases, J lost 5 bases, and 0 bases stayed unmatched. This entry belongs to a study of cytomegalovirus exposure and HLA in healthy donors. This PCR relied on a set of 60 Vbeta primers and 13 Jbeta primers. Original methodology: Unique TCR beta chains totaled some 80 million in a later count, with roughly 12 million of them shared. Data came from immunoSEQ multiplex PCR; TCRdb stores just in-frame clones and leaves some out. That table supplies the V and J calls and clone size; D and trimming were determined from the DNA. The sample contains some 150,000 clones, around 82% of which appear only once. Study findings and constraints: Published work reported that the classifier diagnosed cytomegalovirus status with high specificity and sensitivity. In a later analysis, TCR association rates varied by HLA locus: DRB1 most, HLA-C fewest.

What was sequenced was PBMCs. This clonotype was sampled from a man in his fifties or sixties in good health and CMV-seropositive. The chain carries TRBV20-1 and TRBJ2-7, with 8 bases identical to TRBD2. In nucleotides, the CDR3 is TGCAGTGCACTAGCGGACGAGCAGTACTTC. It translates to CSALADEQYF.